The TCR beta chain under discussion was sequenced for a study of cytomegalovirus exposure and HLA in healthy donors. This clone has just one count. The antigen is unknown. PCR was performed using 60 Vbeta and 13 Jbeta primers. The method was immunoSEQ multiplex PCR; TCRdb's version includes in-frame clones alone and lacks a portion of them. The table shows more than 95,000 clones, with about four fifths occurring only once. Study-wide findings and caveats: An analysis done earlier found most TCR beta V segments productive about 87% or about 30% of the time.

This TCR came from a man younger than 35 in good health and CMV-seronegative. Sequenced material: PBMCs.

The CDR3 region is CASSYDPGTDTQYF. In DNA, the CDR3 is TGTGCCAGCAGTTACGATCCAGGGACAGATACGCAGTATTTT. The chain uses TRBV6-5 and TRBJ2-3, with D perhaps TRBD1 (5 bases). This CDR3 contains 14 residues. The V gene's germline CDR1 is MNHEY and CDR2 SVGAGI. V shed 2 bases and J shed 3 bases, with 9 bases lying between them.